The TCR beta chain described here comes from a study of blood T cell repertoires in COVID-19. Study as a whole: Acute and convalescent COVID-19 specimens originated in the United States, Italy and Spain.

This clone was observed a few times. V gave up 5 bases and J gave up 4 bases; unmatched junction bases: 5. Germline-derived CDR1 and CDR2 are SNHLY and FYNNEI. This CDR3 comprises 14 residues. Participant-given clinical history determined each cohort assignment. This table comes from immunoSEQ multiplex PCR, and its TCRdb copy is limited to in-frame clones, with some not included. The table includes 200,000 to 300,000 clones, approximately 90% detected once. This chain links TRBV2 with TRBJ1-3, with 7 bases matching TRBD1. The sequence was collected from a man over 45 who had been exposed to COVID-19. The material sequenced was PBMCs or T cells enriched from blood (not recorded which). Here the CDR3 DNA reads TGTGCCAGCAGTCGACAGGGCGCCGGAAACACCATATATTTT. Translation: CASSRQGAGNTIYF.